These 8 T cell receptor beta chains came from one sample sequenced in a study of early T cells in non-severe SARS-CoV-2 infection (dated by TCRdb to the early 2020s). The library was made by 5' RACE. The sample was run on a NextSeq 500. The public sequencing data were trimmed at Q25 with fastp and processed into clonotypes with MiXCR by TCRdb, which kept only in-frame beta chains. When rows share a CDR3 protein, they turn into one entry using the most common DNA and genes. The sample table shows 55,000 to 85,000 distinct CDR3 sequences, and about an eighth are seen once. The ten largest make up roughly an eighth of the sample. The material sequenced was whole blood. These receptors originate from an adult who was a healthcare worker with PCR-confirmed SARS-CoV-2 infection or an uninfected control (not recorded which).

This clonotype was found a few times. The chain joins TRBV10-3 to TRBJ2-3, with a weak D call TRBD1 (6 bases). V gave up 9 bases and J gave up 5 bases, with 9 bases separating them. This CDR3 spans 11 amino acids. The germline V gene encodes CDR1 ENHRY and CDR2 SYGVKD. CDR3 bases: TGTGCCATACTAGGGGGAGATACGCAGTATTTT. This sequence encodes CAILGGDTQYF.

There are many counts of this clonotype. The V call is TRBV29-1, the J call TRBJ1-1; no definite D call. This CDR3 region has 15 residues. Germline assignment: CDR1 SQVTM and CDR2 ANQGSEA. Trimming left V 4 bases short and J 4 bases short, with 19 bases between. The CDR3 DNA reads TGCAGCGTTGCGGCGGTGAGGGTTCGGTCCACTGAAGCTTTCTTT. Translating gives CSVAAVRVRSTEAFF.

The chain is built from TRBV5-1 and TRBJ1-1, with D unclear. The ends were cut back, 2 bases at V and 0 bases at J, with 17 bases in the middle. Germline CDR1 and CDR2: SGHRS and YFSETQ. This CDR3 spans 17 amino acids. The CDR3 is CASSLRRYSDMNTEAFF. The CDR3 DNA sequence: TGCGCCAGCAGCTTAAGAAGGTACAGTGACATGAACACTGAAGCTTTCTTT.

This chain joins TRBV12-3 or TRBV12-4 and TRBJ1-6; TRBD1 aligns across 7 bases. The CDR3 contains 13 residues. V gave up 8 bases and J gave up 7 bases; unmatched junction bases: 5. Here the CDR3 DNA reads TGTGCCAGCGGCGAACAGGGGAATTCACCCCTCCACTTT. Its translation: CASGEQGNSPLHF.

The J gene is TRBJ2-3, the V gene TRBV19, with D perhaps matching TRBD2 (7 bases). In germline, CDR1 is LNHDA, CDR2 SQIVND (reference sequence). The CDR3 is 17 amino acids. V lost 5 bases and J 1 base, leaving 19 bases between the germline ends. CDR3 residues: CASSQAGALLRTDTQYF. Here the CDR3 DNA reads TGTGCCAGTAGTCAGGCGGGGGCCCTATTGCGCACAGATACGCAGTATTTT.

This clonotype was seen a few times. V gene TRBV28 combines with J gene TRBJ2-5; TRBD2 aligns across 7 bases. The CDR3 consists of 14 residues. Germline trimming cut 5 bases from V and 1 base from J; bases unmatched to any gene: 4. In germline, CDR1 is MDHEN, CDR2 SYDVKM. CDR3 sequence (DNA): TGTGCCAGCAGTATGACGGGGGGCCAAGAGACCCAGTACTTC. This gives the protein CASSMTGGQETQYF.

This chain links TRBV4-3 with TRBJ2-7, with 9 bases lining up with TRBD1. The CDR3 loop spans 17 amino acids. With V trimmed by 1 base and J by 2 bases, 9 bases remained unmatched. Germline CDR1 is LGHNA and CDR2 is YSLEER. The CDR3 is CASSQGTGTGTPYEQYF. In DNA form, the CDR3 reads TGCGCCAGCAGCCAAGGTACCGGGACAGGGACCCCCTACGAGCAGTACTTC.

V is TRBV12-3 or TRBV12-4 and J is TRBJ2-2; 7 bases match TRBD1. Trimming took 5 bases from V and 6 from J; bases not matched to a gene: 9. CDR3 length: 15 residues. This CDR3 reads CASSRQTGKAGELFF. CDR3 nucleotide sequence: TGTGCCAGCAGTCGCCAGACAGGGAAGGCCGGGGAGCTGTTTTTT.